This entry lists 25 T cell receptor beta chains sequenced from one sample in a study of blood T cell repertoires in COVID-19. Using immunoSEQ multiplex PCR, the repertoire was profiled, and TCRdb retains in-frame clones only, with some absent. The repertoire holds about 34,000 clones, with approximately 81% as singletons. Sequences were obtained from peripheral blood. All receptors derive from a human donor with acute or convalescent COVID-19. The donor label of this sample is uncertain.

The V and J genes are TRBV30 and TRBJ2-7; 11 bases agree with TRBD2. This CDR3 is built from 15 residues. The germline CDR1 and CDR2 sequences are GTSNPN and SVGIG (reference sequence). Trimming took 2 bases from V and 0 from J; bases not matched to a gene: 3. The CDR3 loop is CAWSPLAGGSYEQYF. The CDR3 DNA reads TGTGCCTGGAGTCCCCTAGCGGGAGGCTCCTACGAGCAGTACTTC.

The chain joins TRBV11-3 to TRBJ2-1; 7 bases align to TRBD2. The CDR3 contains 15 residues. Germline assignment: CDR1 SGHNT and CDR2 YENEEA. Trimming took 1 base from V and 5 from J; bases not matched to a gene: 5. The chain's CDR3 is CASSLGGGVHNEQFF. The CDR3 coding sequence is TGTGCCAGCAGCTTAGGTGGGGGGGTGCACAATGAGCAGTTCTTC.

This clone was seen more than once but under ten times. The CDR3 here is CASSLGQGASTEAFF. As DNA, the CDR3 is TGTGCCAGCTCCCTCGGACAGGGGGCGTCTACTGAAGCTTTCTTT. This chain connects TRBV18 to TRBJ1-1; 11 positions match TRBD1. CDR1 is KGHSH and CDR2 is LQKENI in the germline V gene. There are 15 residues in the CDR3. V lost 6 bases and J lost 5; bases outside the gene matches: 8.

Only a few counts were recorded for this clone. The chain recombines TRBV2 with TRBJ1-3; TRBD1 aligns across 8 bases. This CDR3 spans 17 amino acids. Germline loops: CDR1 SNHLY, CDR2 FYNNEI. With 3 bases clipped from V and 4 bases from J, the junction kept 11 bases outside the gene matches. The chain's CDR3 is CASSETGVVMRGNTIYF. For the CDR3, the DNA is TGTGCCAGCAGTGAGACAGGGGTCGTGATGCGCGGAAACACCATATATTTT.

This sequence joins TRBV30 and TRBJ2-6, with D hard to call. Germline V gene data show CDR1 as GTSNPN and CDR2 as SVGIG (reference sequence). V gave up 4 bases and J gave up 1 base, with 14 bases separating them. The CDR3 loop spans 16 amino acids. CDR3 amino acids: CAWISRPRSGANVLTF. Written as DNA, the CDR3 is TGTGCCTGGATATCACGACCGAGGTCTGGGGCCAACGTCCTGACTTTC.

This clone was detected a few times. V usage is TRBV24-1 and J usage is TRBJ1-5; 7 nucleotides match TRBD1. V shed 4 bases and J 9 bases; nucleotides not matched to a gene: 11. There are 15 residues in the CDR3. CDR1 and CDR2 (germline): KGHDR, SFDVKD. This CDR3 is CATSDLGQDLGPQHF. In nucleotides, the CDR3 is TGTGCCACCAGTGACCTCGGACAGGACCTGGGGCCCCAGCATTTT.

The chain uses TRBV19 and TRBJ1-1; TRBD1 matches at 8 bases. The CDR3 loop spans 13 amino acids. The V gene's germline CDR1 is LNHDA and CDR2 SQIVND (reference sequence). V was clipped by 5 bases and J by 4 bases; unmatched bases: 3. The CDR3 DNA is TGTGCCAGTAGTTTAACAGGGGGCACTGAAGCTTTCTTT. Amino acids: CASSLTGGTEAFF.

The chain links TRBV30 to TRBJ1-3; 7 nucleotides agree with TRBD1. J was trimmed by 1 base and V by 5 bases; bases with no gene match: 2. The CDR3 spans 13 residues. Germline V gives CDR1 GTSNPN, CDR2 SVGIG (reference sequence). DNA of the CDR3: TGTGCCTGGGGGACAGAATCTGGAAACACCATATATTTT. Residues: CAWGTESGNTIYF.

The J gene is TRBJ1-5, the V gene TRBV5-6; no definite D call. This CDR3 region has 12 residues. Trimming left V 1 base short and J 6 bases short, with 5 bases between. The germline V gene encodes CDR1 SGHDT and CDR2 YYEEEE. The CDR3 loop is CASSLRGQPQHF. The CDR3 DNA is TGTGCCAGCAGCTTGCGGGGTCAGCCCCAGCATTTT.

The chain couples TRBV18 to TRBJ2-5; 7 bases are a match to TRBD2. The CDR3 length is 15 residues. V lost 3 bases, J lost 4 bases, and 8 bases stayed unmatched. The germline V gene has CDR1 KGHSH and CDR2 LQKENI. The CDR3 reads CASSPAGEERETQYF. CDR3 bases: TGTGCCAGCTCACCCGCGGGAGAAGAGCGAGAGACCCAGTACTTC. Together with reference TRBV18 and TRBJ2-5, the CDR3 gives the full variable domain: NAGVMQNPRHLVRRRGQEARLRCSPMKGHSHVYWYRQLPEEGLKFMVYLQKENIIDESGMPKERFSAEFPKEGPSILRIQQVVRGDSAAYFCASSPAGEERETQYFGPGTRLLVL.

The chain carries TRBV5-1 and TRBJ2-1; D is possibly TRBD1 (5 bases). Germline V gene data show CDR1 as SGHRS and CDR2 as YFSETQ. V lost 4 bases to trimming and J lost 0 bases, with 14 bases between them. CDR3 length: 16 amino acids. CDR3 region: CASSPGMAISYNEQFF. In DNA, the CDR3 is TGCGCCAGCAGCCCAGGGATGGCTATCTCCTACAATGAGCAGTTCTTC.

CDR3 protein: CASSLDARGRKSEAFF. The DNA of the CDR3 is TGTGCCAGCAGCTTAGATGCCCGGGGTAGAAAGTCTGAAGCTTTCTTT. The chain joins TRBV11-2 to TRBJ1-1, with unresolved D. The germline V and J ends were trimmed by 0 bases and 6 bases, with 17 bases remaining between them. The germline gives CDR1 SGHAT, CDR2 FQNNGV. The CDR3 runs 16 residues.

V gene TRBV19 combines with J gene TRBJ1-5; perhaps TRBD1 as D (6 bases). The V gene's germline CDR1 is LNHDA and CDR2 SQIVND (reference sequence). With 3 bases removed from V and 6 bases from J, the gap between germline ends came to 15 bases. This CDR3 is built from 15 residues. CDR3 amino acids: CASSISGGRIQPQHF. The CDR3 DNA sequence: TGTGCCAGTAGTATCTCGGGGGGCAGGATTCAGCCCCAGCATTTT.

CDR3 DNA: TGCGCCAGCAGCCAAGATGAAGTCCGGGGGACTTCCTACGAGCAGTACTTC. It specifies CASSQDEVRGTSYEQYF. This sequence joins TRBV4-1 and TRBJ2-7, with TRBD2 as a possible D gene (6 bases). V dropped 0 bases and J dropped 1 base, with 16 bases sitting between them. Germline V gene sequence: CDR1 MGHRA, CDR2 YSYEKL. The CDR3 is made up of 17 amino acids.

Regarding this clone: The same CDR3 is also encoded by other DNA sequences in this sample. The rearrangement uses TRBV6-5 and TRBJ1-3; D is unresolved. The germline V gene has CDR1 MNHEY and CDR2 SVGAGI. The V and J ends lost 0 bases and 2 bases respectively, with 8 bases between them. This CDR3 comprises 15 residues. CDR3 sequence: CASSYSEGTGNTIYF. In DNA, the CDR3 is TGTGCCAGCAGTTACTCCGAGGGAACTGGAAACACCATATATTTT.

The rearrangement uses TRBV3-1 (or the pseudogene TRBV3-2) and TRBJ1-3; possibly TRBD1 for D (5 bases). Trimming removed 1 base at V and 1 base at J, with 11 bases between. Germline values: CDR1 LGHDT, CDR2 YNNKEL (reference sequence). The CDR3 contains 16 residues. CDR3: CASSQVGVGSGNTIYF. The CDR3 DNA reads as TGTGCCAGCAGCCAAGTAGGGGTTGGTTCTGGAAACACCATATATTTT.

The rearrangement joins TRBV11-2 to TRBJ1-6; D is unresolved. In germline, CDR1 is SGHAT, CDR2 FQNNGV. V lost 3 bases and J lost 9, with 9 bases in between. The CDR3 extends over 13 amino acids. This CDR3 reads CASSLAAGSPLHF. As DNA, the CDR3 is TGTGCCAGCAGCTTGGCAGCAGGTTCACCCCTCCACTTT. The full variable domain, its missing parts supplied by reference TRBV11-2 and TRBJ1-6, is EAGVAQSPRYKIIEKRQSVAFWCNPISGHATLYWYQQILGQGPKLLIQFQNNGVVDDSQLPKDRFSAERLKGVDSTLKIQPAKLEDSAVYLCASSLAAGSPLHFGNGTRLTVT.

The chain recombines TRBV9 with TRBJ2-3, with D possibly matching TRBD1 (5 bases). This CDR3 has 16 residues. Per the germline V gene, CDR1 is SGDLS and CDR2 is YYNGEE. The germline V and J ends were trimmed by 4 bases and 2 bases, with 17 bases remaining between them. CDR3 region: CASSKSDIGNTDTQYF. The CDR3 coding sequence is TGTGCCAGCAGCAAATCGGACATAGGGAACACAGATACGCAGTATTTT. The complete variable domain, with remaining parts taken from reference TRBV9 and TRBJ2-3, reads DSGVTQTPKHLITATGQRVTLRCSPRSGDLSVYWYQQSLDQGLQFLIQYYNGEERAKGNILERFSAQQFPDLHSELNLSSLELGDSALYFCASSKSDIGNTDTQYFGPGTRLTVL.

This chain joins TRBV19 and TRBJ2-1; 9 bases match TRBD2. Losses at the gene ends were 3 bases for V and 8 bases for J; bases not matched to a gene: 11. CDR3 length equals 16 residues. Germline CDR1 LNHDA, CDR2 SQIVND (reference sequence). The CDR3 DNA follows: TGTGCCAGTAGTATTGGGGCGGGAGGGCCAGGCGATGAGCAGTTCTTC. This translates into CASSIGAGGPGDEQFF. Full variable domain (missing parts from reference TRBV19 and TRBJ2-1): DGGITQSPKYLFRKEGQNVTLSCEQNLNHDAMYWYRQDPGQGLRLIYYSQIVNDFQKGDIAEGYSVSREKKESFPLTVTSAQKNPTAFYLCASSIGAGGPGDEQFFGPGTRLTVL.

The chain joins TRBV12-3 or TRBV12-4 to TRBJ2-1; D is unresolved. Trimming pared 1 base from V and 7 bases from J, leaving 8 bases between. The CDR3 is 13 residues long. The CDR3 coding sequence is TGTGCCAGCAGTTTAGGAGACGGGAATGAGCAGTTCTTC. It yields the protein CASSLGDGNEQFF.

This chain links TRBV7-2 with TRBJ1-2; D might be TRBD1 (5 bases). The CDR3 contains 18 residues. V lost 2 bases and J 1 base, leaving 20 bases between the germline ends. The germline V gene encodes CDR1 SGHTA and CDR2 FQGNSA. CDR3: CASSLNPRTGQLNYGYTF. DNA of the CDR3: TGTGCCAGCAGCTTAAACCCTCGAACAGGACAACTTAACTATGGCTACACCTTC.

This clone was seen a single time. The CDR3 bases are TGTGCCAGCAGTTCGACCATCGGGGGGGAAAAACTGTTTTTT. This encodes CASSSTIGGEKLFF. The V and J genes are TRBV27 and TRBJ1-4; the D gene is possibly TRBD1 (5 bases). Germline values: CDR1 MNHEY, CDR2 SMNVEV (reference sequence). Deletions cut 4 bases from V and 8 bases from J, with 14 bases between. The CDR3 has 14 amino acids.

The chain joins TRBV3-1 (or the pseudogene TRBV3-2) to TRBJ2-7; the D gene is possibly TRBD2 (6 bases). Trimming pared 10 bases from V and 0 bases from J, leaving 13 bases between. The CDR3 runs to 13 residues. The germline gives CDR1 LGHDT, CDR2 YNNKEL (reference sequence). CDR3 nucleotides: TGTGCCACCGGCGGGGCGTTCTCCTACGAGCAGTACTTC. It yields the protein CATGGAFSYEQYF.

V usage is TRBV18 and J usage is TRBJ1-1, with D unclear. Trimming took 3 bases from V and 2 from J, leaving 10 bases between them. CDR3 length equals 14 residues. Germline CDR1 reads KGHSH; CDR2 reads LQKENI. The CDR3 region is CASSPTAANTEAFF. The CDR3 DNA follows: TGTGCCAGCTCACCCACTGCGGCTAACACTGAAGCTTTCTTT.

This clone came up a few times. The CDR3 protein is CASSQEDLNPGLGSDTEAFF. CDR3 bases: TGCGCCAGCAGCCAGGAAGACCTTAACCCGGGACTGGGATCTGACACTGAAGCTTTCTTT. The V gene is TRBV4-1, the J gene TRBJ1-1; TRBD1 is a possible D gene (5 bases). The CDR3 length is 20 residues. Trimming shortened V by 3 bases and J by 3 bases, and 29 bases separated the two germline ends. From germline, CDR1 is MGHRA and CDR2 YSYEKL.